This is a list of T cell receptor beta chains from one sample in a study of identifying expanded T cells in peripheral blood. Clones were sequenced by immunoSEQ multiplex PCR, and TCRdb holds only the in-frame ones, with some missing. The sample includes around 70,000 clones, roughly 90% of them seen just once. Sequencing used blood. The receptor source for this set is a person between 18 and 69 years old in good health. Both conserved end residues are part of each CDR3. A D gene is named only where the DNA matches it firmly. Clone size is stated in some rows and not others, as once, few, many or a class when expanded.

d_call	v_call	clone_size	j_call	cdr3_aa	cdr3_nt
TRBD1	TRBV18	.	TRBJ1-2	CASSTQQGDIGYTF	TGTGCCAGCTCAACCCAACAGGGGGACATCGGCTACACCTTC
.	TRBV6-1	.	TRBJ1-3	CASSAGRTSGNTIYF	TGTGCCAGCAGTGCAGGACGTACCTCTGGAAACACCATATATTTT
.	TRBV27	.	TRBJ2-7	CASTPGDGSYEQYF	TGTGCCAGCACCCCAGGGGACGGATCCTACGAGCAGTACTTC
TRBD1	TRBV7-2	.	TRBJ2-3	CASSFGTGYDTQYF	TGTGCCAGCAGCTTTGGGACAGGGTATGATACGCAGTATTTT
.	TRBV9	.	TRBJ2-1	CASSSRAFNEQFF	TGTGCCAGCAGCTCCCGGGCCTTTAATGAGCAGTTCTTC
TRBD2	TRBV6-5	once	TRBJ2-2	CASSYSRGVTGELFF	TGTGCCAGCAGTTACTCGCGGGGGGTCACCGGGGAGCTGTTTTTT
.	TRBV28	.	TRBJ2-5	CASRGHQEFETQYF	TGTGCCAGCAGGGGACACCAAGAATTTGAGACCCAGTACTTC
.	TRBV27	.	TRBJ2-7	CASSLSPGTTYEQYF	TGTGCCAGCAGTTTATCCCCCGGGACCACCTACGAGCAGTACTTC
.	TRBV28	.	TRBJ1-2	CASGGGYGYTF	TGTGCCAGCGGCGGTGGCTATGGCTACACCTTC
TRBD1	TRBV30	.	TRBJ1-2	CAWTYRGDYGYTF	TGTGCCTGGACGTACAGGGGAGACTATGGCTACACCTTC
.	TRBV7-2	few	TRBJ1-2	CASSLGTYGYTF	TGTGCCAGCAGCTTAGGGACGTATGGCTACACCTTC
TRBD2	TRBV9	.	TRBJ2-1	CASSVSGISYNEQFF	TGTGCCAGCAGCGTAAGCGGGATATCCTACAATGAGCAGTTCTTC
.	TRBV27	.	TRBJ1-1	CASSNPRGTEAFF	TGTGCCAGCAGTAACCCCAGGGGCACTGAAGCTTTCTTT
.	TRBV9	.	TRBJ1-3	CASSVVPGDGNTIYF	TGTGCCAGCAGCGTAGTTCCCGGTGACGGAAACACCATATATTTT
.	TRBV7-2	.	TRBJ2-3	CASSLATVSTDTQYF	TGTGCCAGCAGCTTAGCGACAGTAAGCACAGATACGCAGTATTTT
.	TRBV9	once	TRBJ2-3	CASSVDEGTSTDTQYF	TGTGCCAGCAGCGTAGACGAGGGCACATCCACAGATACGCAGTATTTT
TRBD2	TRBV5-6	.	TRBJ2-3	CASSLSGGVTDTQYF	TGTGCCAGCAGCTTAAGCGGGGGGGTCACAGATACGCAGTATTTT
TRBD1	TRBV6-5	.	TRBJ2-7	CASSYFGTGDSYEQYF	TGTGCCAGCAGTTACTTTGGAACAGGGGATTCCTACGAGCAGTACTTC
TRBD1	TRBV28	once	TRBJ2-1	CATTGGSQGAEQFF	TGTGCCACCACCGGGGGTAGTCAGGGGGCTGAGCAGTTCTTC
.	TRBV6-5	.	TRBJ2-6	CASSYDPGANVLTF	TGTGCCAGCAGTTACGATCCGGGGGCCAACGTCCTGACTTTC
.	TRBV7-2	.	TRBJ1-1	CASSEQWGGKAFF	TGTGCCAGCAGCGAACAGTGGGGCGGGAAAGCTTTCTTT
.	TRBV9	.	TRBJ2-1	CASSAYHGGGQQFF	TGTGCCAGCAGCGCCTACCACGGAGGGGGGCAACAGTTCTTC
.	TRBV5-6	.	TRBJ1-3	CASSLSSLSSGNTIYF	TGTGCCAGCAGCTTGAGTAGTTTGAGCTCTGGAAACACCATATATTTT
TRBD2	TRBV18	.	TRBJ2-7	CASSSGGRGRNEQYF	TGTGCCAGCTCATCGGGGGGACGGGGGAGGAACGAGCAGTACTTC
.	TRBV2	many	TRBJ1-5	CASNYPGHQPQHF	TGTGCCAGCAATTACCCAGGCCATCAGCCCCAGCATTTT
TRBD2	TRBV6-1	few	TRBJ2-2	CASSDLAGEDTGELFF	TGTGCCAGCAGTGATCTAGCGGGAGAGGACACCGGGGAGCTGTTTTTT
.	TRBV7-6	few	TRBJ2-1	CASSFSPRGGISNEQFF	TGTGCCAGCAGCTTTAGCCCCCGAGGGGGAATAAGCAATGAGCAGTTCTTC
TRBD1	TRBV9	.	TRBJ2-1	CASNPEGQIYNEQFF	TGTGCCAGCAACCCCGAGGGACAGATCTACAATGAGCAGTTCTTC
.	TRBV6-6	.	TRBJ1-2	CASTRTGFIGYTF	TGTGCCAGCACCCGAACAGGGTTCATCGGCTACACCTTC
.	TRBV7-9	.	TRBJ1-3	CASSLGGAGNTIYF	TGTGCCAGCAGCTTGGGAGGGGCTGGAAACACCATATATTTT
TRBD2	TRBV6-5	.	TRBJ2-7	CASSLFAGETYEQYF	TGTGCCAGCAGTTTATTTGCGGGAGAGACCTACGAGCAGTACTTC
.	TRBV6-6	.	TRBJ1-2	CASSYAGGYGYTF	TGTGCCAGCAGTTACGCGGGCGGCTATGGCTACACCTTC
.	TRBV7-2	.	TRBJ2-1	CASSPLRRAEGGVEQFF	TGTGCCAGCAGCCCTCTTAGGCGGGCGGAAGGGGGGGTTGAGCAGTTCTTC
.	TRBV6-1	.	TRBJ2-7	CASSEALLRLGAREQYF	TGTGCCAGCAGTGAGGCATTGCTTCGTCTGGGGGCGCGGGAGCAGTACTTC
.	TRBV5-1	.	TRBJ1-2	CASSPLQGANYGYTF	TGCGCCAGCAGCCCGCTACAGGGAGCTAACTATGGCTACACCTTC
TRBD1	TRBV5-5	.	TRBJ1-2	CASSFRDREFYGYTF	TGTGCCAGCAGCTTCCGGGACAGGGAGTTCTATGGCTACACCTTC
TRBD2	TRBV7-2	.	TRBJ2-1	CASSLTSGGASSYNEQFF	TGTGCCAGCAGCTTAACTAGCGGGGGGGCTAGCTCCTACAATGAGCAGTTCTTC
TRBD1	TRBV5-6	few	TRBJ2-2	CASSPGPAGGTGELFF	TGTGCCAGCAGCCCTGGGCCGGCAGGGGGCACCGGGGAGCTGTTTTTT
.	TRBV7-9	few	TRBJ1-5	CASSLQGGQPQHF	TGTGCCAGCAGCTTACAAGGGGGTCAGCCCCAGCATTTT
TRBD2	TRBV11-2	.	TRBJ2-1	CASSLLPDLAELYNEQFF	TGTGCCAGCAGCTTATTACCCGATCTAGCGGAGCTGTACAATGAGCAGTTCTTC
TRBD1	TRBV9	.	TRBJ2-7	CASSAGTGNYYEQYF	TGTGCCAGCAGCGCGGGGACAGGGAATTACTACGAGCAGTACTTC
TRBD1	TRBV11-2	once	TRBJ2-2	CASRADRGHGELFF	TGTGCCAGCAGGGCTGACAGGGGGCACGGGGAGCTGTTTTTT
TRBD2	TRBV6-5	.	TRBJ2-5	CASSSNSGGGQETQYF	TGTGCCAGCAGTTCCAATAGCGGGGGGGGGCAAGAGACCCAGTACTTC
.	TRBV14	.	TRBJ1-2	CASSQDSGAASYGYTF	TGTGCCAGCAGCCAAGATTCAGGGGCGGCAAGCTATGGCTACACCTTC
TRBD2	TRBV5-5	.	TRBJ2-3	CASSASGTSGSIQYF	TGTGCCAGCAGCGCTTCCGGGACTAGCGGGAGCATCCAGTATTTT
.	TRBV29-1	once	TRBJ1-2	CSVEHSFNYGYTF	TGCAGCGTTGAACACAGCTTTAACTATGGCTACACCTTC
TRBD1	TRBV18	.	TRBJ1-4	CASSPPRQGYNEKLFF	TGTGCCAGCTCACCACCCCGACAGGGGTATAATGAAAAACTGTTTTTT
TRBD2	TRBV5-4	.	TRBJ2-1	CASSLTSGGYNEQFF	TGTGCCAGCAGCCTGACTAGCGGGGGGTATAATGAGCAGTTCTTC
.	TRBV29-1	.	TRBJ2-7	CSVVIPGQGRTSGAYEQYF	TGCAGCGTTGTTATTCCGGGACAGGGAAGGACTAGCGGTGCCTACGAGCAGTACTTC
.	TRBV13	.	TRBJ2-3	CASSFGDSQYF	TGTGCCAGCAGCTTCGGAGATAGTCAGTATTTT
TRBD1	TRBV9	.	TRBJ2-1	CASTRGGRAYNEQFF	TGTGCCAGCACTCGAGGGGGCAGGGCCTACAATGAGCAGTTCTTC
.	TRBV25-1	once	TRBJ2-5	CASSGPFEETQYF	TGTGCCAGCAGTGGCCCGTTCGAAGAGACCCAGTACTTC
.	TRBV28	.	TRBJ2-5	CASSPLGQAGLQYF	TGTGCCAGCAGTCCTCTTGGACAGGCGGGACTCCAGTACTTC
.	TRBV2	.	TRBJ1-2	CASNEAQYGYTF	TGTGCCAGCAACGAGGCGCAATATGGCTACACCTTC
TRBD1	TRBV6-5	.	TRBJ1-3	CASSYWDRGFGNTIYF	TGTGCCAGCAGTTACTGGGACAGGGGTTTCGGAAACACCATATATTTT
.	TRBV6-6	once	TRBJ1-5	CASSYVDTMNQPQHF	TGTGCCAGCAGTTACGTGGACACCATGAATCAGCCCCAGCATTTT
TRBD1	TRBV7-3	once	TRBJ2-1	CASSSDRVGHEQFF	TGTGCCAGCAGCTCGGACAGGGTGGGCCATGAGCAGTTCTTC